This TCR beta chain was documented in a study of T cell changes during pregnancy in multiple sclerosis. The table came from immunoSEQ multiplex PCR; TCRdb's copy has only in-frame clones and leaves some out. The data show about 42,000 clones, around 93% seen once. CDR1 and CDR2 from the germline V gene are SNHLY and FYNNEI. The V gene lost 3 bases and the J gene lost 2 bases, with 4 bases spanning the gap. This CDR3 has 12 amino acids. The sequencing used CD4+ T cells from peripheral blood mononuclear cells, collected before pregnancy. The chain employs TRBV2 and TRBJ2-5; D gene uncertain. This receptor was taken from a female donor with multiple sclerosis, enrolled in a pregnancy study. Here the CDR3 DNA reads TGTGCCAGCAGTGACACTCAAGAGACCCAGTACTTC. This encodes CASSDTQETQYF.